This T cell receptor (beta chain) originates from a study of T cell responses to AZD1222 COVID-19 vaccine (dated by TCRdb to the early 2020s). Notes on the research overall: TCR sequencing was performed for over 230 trial participants, of whom approximately 200 were given two doses of AZD1222 and approximately 26 were given two doses of MenACWY control vaccine. Trial participants were enrolled by age into subgroups of 18-55, 56-69 and 70-plus years, and around 140, 26 and 57 TCR-sequenced participants, respectively, were included in these subgroups.

The time point label corresponds to: about 28 days (+/-7) after the second vaccine dose. Because spike-specific TCR depth and breadth did not differ between the two schedules, AZD1222 recipients who got a second dose at roughly 4 weeks were pooled with those who got a second dose at roughly 12 weeks. Vaccinee samples came from UK trials COV001 and COV002, including a single-blind randomized controlled phase 2/3 trial of AZD1222 (ChAdOx1 nCoV-19) in healthy adults. Trial participant PBMC samples were collected at day 0 and day 28 after the second dose for TCRbeta chain sequencing. Regarding this clone: Its antigen remains unidentified. An end of the junction differs from the germline gene, which may be a read error.

The CDR3 regions of human TCRbeta chains were analyzed by immunosequencing. Under the source paper's analysis protocol: TCRs in the repertoires were matched against a reference library of SARS-CoV-2-specific TCRs that had been generated with the MIRA antigen-specificity platform. Breadth meant the fraction of unique TCRs that were SARS-CoV-2-associated, whereas depth meant the fraction of total T cells that were SARS-CoV-2-associated. Each spike-specific TCR was assigned to its reactive spike region and to a CD4 or CD8 class using the MIRA data. Log10-transformed breadth and depth values were compared by one-way ANOVA with Sidak's multiple comparisons tests. TCRdb mirrors the immuneACCESS table, restricted to in-frame sequences. Some clones are absent from its copies; in checked studies, under half trace to an unresolved V gene, and the reason for the others is unknown. V, J and clone size are those of that table, while D and trimming were read from the DNA. The sample table holds under 200,000 clones, of which roughly 94% were seen once. The ten biggest clones cover 1.3% of the sample.

Per the germline V gene (reference sequence), SSHAT is the CDR1 and FNYEAQ is the CDR2. From cysteine to phenylalanine, the CDR3 is 14 amino acids long. Solely the CDR3 DNA is kept, with 42 bases framed from the first base. General conclusions and limits of the study: Conclusions about previously exposed vaccinees are limited, since just a handful of AZD1222 recipients were seropositive for SARS-CoV-2 at baseline. In the small 56-69-year group, the increase in depth fell short of significance, most likely because of low power. Reportedly, almost half of the unique spike-specific TCRs recognized epitopes lying outside the regions that are mutated in the B.1.351 and B.1.1.7 variants. Spike-specific TCR breadth and depth rose significantly after two AZD1222 doses compared with day 0 and with MenACWY recipients. Participants were mostly white British, with more females than males. The authors suggested clonal diversity may have been underestimated. Because no day 14 peak-response samples were available, the repertoires could be characterized only after the peak T cell response. CD4 TCRs associated with the vaccine covered the entire spike protein, and the dominant responses were in regions 160-218 and 743-854.

This TCR was recovered from an adult who received the AZD1222 COVID-19 vaccine. Recombination linked TRBV7-7 to TRBJ2-1, and the D gene may be TRBD2, 6 bases matching. Here the sequenced sample was peripheral blood, taken 28 days after the second AZD1222 dose. The base sequence is TGTGCTAGCAGCCCCTTTGATAGCGGTAATGAGCAGTTCTTC. Its amino acids are CASSPFDSGNEQFF.